This is a list of T cell receptor beta chains from one sample in a study of cytomegalovirus exposure and HLA in healthy donors. Method: immunoSEQ multiplex PCR; TCRdb's copy keeps in-frame clones and lacks some. The sample consists of around 200,000 clones, over 75% of them appearing once. The sequencing input was PBMCs. Receptors were obtained from a woman aged 45-59 years in good health and CMV-seropositive. CDR3s include the opening cysteine and the closing phenylalanine or tryptophan. Each record gives: CDR3 protein, CDR3 DNA, D gene, J gene, clone size, V gene. D genes are given only for firm matches. Rows may omit the clone size; those that give it use once, few, many or a size class.

CDR3 protein: CASSERINYGYTF
CDR3 DNA: TGTGCCAGCAGTGAGCGGATTAACTATGGCTACACCTTC
D gene: -
J gene: TRBJ1-2
clone size: -
V gene: TRBV25-1

CDR3 protein: CASSLEAGSHNEQFF
CDR3 DNA: TGCGCCAGCAGCTTGGAGGCGGGGTCCCACAATGAGCAGTTCTTC
D gene: -
J gene: TRBJ2-1
clone size: -
V gene: TRBV5-1

CDR3 protein: CASPDGVNTGELFF
CDR3 DNA: TGTGCCAGCCCTGACGGAGTGAACACCGGGGAGCTGTTTTTT
D gene: -
J gene: TRBJ2-2
clone size: few
V gene: TRBV6-5

CDR3 protein: CASTVGAGQPQHF
CDR3 DNA: TGTGCCAGCACCGTAGGGGCCGGTCAGCCCCAGCATTTT
D gene: -
J gene: TRBJ1-5
clone size: few
V gene: TRBV6-6

CDR3 protein: CASSDGGTYNSPLHF
CDR3 DNA: TGTGCCAGCAGTGATGGAGGGACGTATAATTCACCCCTCCACTTT
D gene: -
J gene: TRBJ1-6
clone size: few
V gene: TRBV25-1

CDR3 protein: CASSLAGGVYNEQFF
CDR3 DNA: TGTGCCAGCAGCTTAGCGGGGGGGGTTTACAATGAGCAGTTCTTC
D gene: TRBD2
J gene: TRBJ2-1
clone size: -
V gene: TRBV7-3

CDR3 protein: CAWSVPPANYGYTF
CDR3 DNA: TGTGCCTGGAGTGTTCCCCCAGCTAACTATGGCTACACCTTC
D gene: -
J gene: TRBJ1-2
clone size: -
V gene: TRBV30

CDR3 protein: CASSLGVATKNIQYF
CDR3 DNA: TGTGCCAGCAGCTTGGGAGTTGCGACCAAAAACATTCAGTACTTC
D gene: -
J gene: TRBJ2-4
clone size: -
V gene: TRBV11-2

CDR3 protein: CASSLSRNTEAFF
CDR3 DNA: TGTGCCAGCAGTCTAAGTAGGAACACTGAAGCTTTCTTT
D gene: -
J gene: TRBJ1-1
clone size: -
V gene: TRBV27

CDR3 protein: CASSSSGQGKNIQYF
CDR3 DNA: TGTGCCAGCAGTTCCTCGGGACAGGGGAAAAACATTCAGTACTTC
D gene: TRBD1
J gene: TRBJ2-4
clone size: -
V gene: TRBV7-9

CDR3 protein: CASSRWTGGGYGYTF
CDR3 DNA: TGTGCCAGCAGTCGTTGGACAGGGGGCGGTTATGGCTACACCTTC
D gene: TRBD1
J gene: TRBJ1-2
clone size: -
V gene: TRBV5-4

CDR3 protein: CASSPLLAGTYEQYF
CDR3 DNA: TGTGCCAGCTCACCACTACTAGCGGGAACCTACGAGCAGTACTTC
D gene: TRBD2
J gene: TRBJ2-7
clone size: -
V gene: TRBV18

CDR3 protein: CASSSRDRANYGYTF
CDR3 DNA: TGTGCCAGCAGTTCTAGGGACAGAGCCAACTATGGCTACACCTTC
D gene: TRBD1
J gene: TRBJ1-2
clone size: -
V gene: TRBV6-5

CDR3 protein: CASSYLAGEYNEQFF
CDR3 DNA: TGTGCCAGCAGCTACCTAGCGGGGGAGTACAATGAGCAGTTCTTC
D gene: TRBD2
J gene: TRBJ2-1
clone size: few
V gene: TRBV7-9

CDR3 protein: CAWSGVYSNQPQHF
CDR3 DNA: TGTGCCTGGAGTGGAGTGTATAGCAATCAGCCCCAGCATTTT
D gene: -
J gene: TRBJ1-5
clone size: -
V gene: TRBV30

CDR3 protein: CASREQVLSSYNEQFF
CDR3 DNA: TGTGCCAGCAGGGAACAGGTTCTGAGCTCCTACAATGAGCAGTTCTTC
D gene: -
J gene: TRBJ2-1
clone size: -
V gene: TRBV2

CDR3 protein: CASSLQGVRGYTF
CDR3 DNA: TGTGCCAGCAGTCTGCAGGGGGTTCGCGGCTACACCTTC
D gene: TRBD1
J gene: TRBJ1-2
clone size: -
V gene: TRBV6-5

CDR3 protein: CASSSQGQNTYNEQFF
CDR3 DNA: TGTGCCAGCAGCTCCCAGGGGCAGAATACCTACAATGAGCAGTTCTTC
D gene: -
J gene: TRBJ2-1
clone size: -
V gene: TRBV7-2

CDR3 protein: CASRPSPRGTEAFF
CDR3 DNA: TGTGCCAGCAGACCCAGCCCTCGGGGCACTGAAGCTTTCTTT
D gene: -
J gene: TRBJ1-1
clone size: -
V gene: TRBV6-4

CDR3 protein: CASSIQFGGIQETQYF
CDR3 DNA: TGTGCCAGTAGTATTCAGTTTGGGGGCATCCAAGAGACCCAGTACTTC
D gene: -
J gene: TRBJ2-5
clone size: -
V gene: TRBV19

CDR3 protein: CASSDDWPPYEQYF
CDR3 DNA: TGCGCCAGCAGTGACGACTGGCCGCCCTACGAGCAGTACTTC
D gene: -
J gene: TRBJ2-7
clone size: -
V gene: TRBV10-2

CDR3 protein: CASSQTSGENTGELFF
CDR3 DNA: TGCGCCAGCAGCCAAACTAGCGGGGAGAACACCGGGGAGCTGTTTTTT
D gene: TRBD2
J gene: TRBJ2-2
clone size: few
V gene: TRBV4-3

CDR3 protein: CASSRTSGEQETQYF
CDR3 DNA: TGTGCCAGCAGCCGGACTAGCGGGGAGCAAGAGACCCAGTACTTC
D gene: TRBD2
J gene: TRBJ2-5
clone size: -
V gene: TRBV28

CDR3 protein: CASSRGQGGSPLHF
CDR3 DNA: TGTGCCAGCAGCCGAGGACAGGGTGGTTCACCCCTCCACTTT
D gene: TRBD1
J gene: TRBJ1-6
clone size: -
V gene: TRBV7-2

CDR3 protein: CASSPSGRSYEQYF
CDR3 DNA: TGCGCCAGCAGCCCCTCCGGGAGGTCCTACGAGCAGTACTTC
D gene: TRBD2
J gene: TRBJ2-7
clone size: -
V gene: TRBV5-1

CDR3 protein: CASSSRTQDMRGYTF
CDR3 DNA: TGTGCCAGCAGTTCCCGGACGCAGGACATGAGGGGCTACACCTTC
D gene: -
J gene: TRBJ1-2
clone size: -
V gene: TRBV6-5

CDR3 protein: CASSLAPVPGSPLHF
CDR3 DNA: TGTGCCAGCAGCTTAGCACCCGTACCGGGGTCACCCCTCCACTTT
D gene: -
J gene: TRBJ1-6
clone size: once
V gene: TRBV7-2

CDR3 protein: CASNYRDRGTEAFF
CDR3 DNA: TGTGCCAGCAACTACCGGGACAGGGGCACTGAAGCTTTCTTT
D gene: TRBD1
J gene: TRBJ1-1
clone size: -
V gene: TRBV27

CDR3 protein: CASSFLQGPYEQYF
CDR3 DNA: TGTGCCAGCAGCTTCCTTCAGGGCCCCTACGAGCAGTACTTC
D gene: -
J gene: TRBJ2-7
clone size: -
V gene: TRBV11-2

CDR3 protein: CASSGDTNQPQHF
CDR3 DNA: TGTGCCAGCAGTGGGGACACCAATCAGCCCCAGCATTTT
D gene: -
J gene: TRBJ1-5
clone size: once
V gene: TRBV9

CDR3 protein: CASIAGGWKETQYF
CDR3 DNA: TGTGCCAGCATCGCGGGGGGGTGGAAAGAGACCCAGTACTTC
D gene: TRBD2
J gene: TRBJ2-5
clone size: -
V gene: TRBV6-6

CDR3 protein: CASSLVGQGADEQYF
CDR3 DNA: TGTGCCAGCAGCCTCGTGGGACAGGGAGCCGACGAGCAGTACTTC
D gene: TRBD1
J gene: TRBJ2-7
clone size: -
V gene: TRBV7-8

CDR3 protein: CASSLSGGMNTEAFF
CDR3 DNA: TGCGCCAGCAGCTTGTCCGGAGGTATGAACACTGAAGCTTTCTTT
D gene: -
J gene: TRBJ1-1
clone size: -
V gene: TRBV5-1